The 20 T cell receptor beta chains reported below all come from one sample, sequenced in a study of T cells in tuberculosis. Profiling relied on immunoSEQ multiplex PCR, and the TCRdb table lists in-frame clones only, not all of them. The sample consists of about 5,500 clones, about 97% of them appearing once. Time point indicated: new active TB diagnosis, blood taken before or within 7 days of starting treatment. Sample: PBMCs, taken at tuberculosis diagnosis. The origin of the receptors is an adult with tuberculosis.

The CDR3 DNA is TGCAGCGTTAGCGGGGGAGGAACAGATACGCAGTATTTT. Translated, it gives CSVSGGGTDTQYF. The chain couples TRBV29-1 to TRBJ2-3; TRBD2 aligns across 8 bases. The V gene's germline CDR1 is SQVTM and CDR2 ANQGSEA. The CDR3 runs to 13 residues. Losses at the gene ends were 5 bases for V and 3 bases for J; bases not matched to a gene: 4.

This CDR3 reads CASSQVRGATDTQYF. The CDR3 DNA is TGTGCCAGCAGCCAAGTGCGGGGAGCAACAGATACGCAGTATTTT. The chain couples TRBV14 to TRBJ2-3, with D possibly being TRBD2 (6 bases). CDR3 length equals 15 residues. Trimming left V 1 base short and J 3 bases short, with 11 bases between. Germline CDR1 SGHDN, CDR2 FVKESK.

Only one count was recorded for this clone. The rearrangement joins TRBV19 to TRBJ2-6; 8 nucleotides match TRBD1. Losses at the gene ends were 4 bases for V and 4 bases for J; bases not matched to a gene: 6. Germline CDR1 LNHDA, CDR2 SQIVND (reference sequence). The CDR3 has 16 amino acids. CDR3 residues: CASSTDRAAGANVLTF. In DNA, the CDR3 is TGTGCCAGTAGTACGGACAGGGCTGCCGGGGCCAACGTCCTGACTTTC.

The chain couples TRBV2 to TRBJ2-7; 15 nucleotides line up with TRBD2. The CDR3 covers 15 residues. Losses at the gene ends were 6 bases for V and 3 bases for J; bases not matched to a gene: 3. In germline, CDR1 is SNHLY, CDR2 FYNNEI. The CDR3 nucleotides read TGTGCCAGCAGAGTGGGACTAGCGGGAGGCTACGAGCAGTACTTC. Amino acid sequence: CASRVGLAGGYEQYF.

The chain employs TRBV7-6 and TRBJ1-1; D ambiguous. The CDR3 is 16 residues long. V lost 1 base, J lost 2 bases, and 14 bases lay in between. Germline CDR1 SGHVS, CDR2 FNYEAQ. The CDR3 DNA reads as TGTGCCAGCAGCTTAGGACCCACTGAGACTAACACTGAAGCTTTCTTT. Translation: CASSLGPTETNTEAFF. Full variable domain (remainder filled in from reference TRBV7-6 and TRBJ1-1): GAGVSQSPRYKVTKRGQDVALRCDPISGHVSLYWYRQALGQGPEFLTYFNYEAQQDKSGLPNDRFSAERPEGSISTLTIQRTEQRDSAMYRCASSLGPTETNTEAFFGQGTRLTVV.

The J gene is TRBJ2-3, the V gene TRBV10-3; the match to TRBD2 covers 9 bases. Germline CDR1 and CDR2: ENHRY and SYGVKD. The CDR3 covers 13 residues. J gave up 2 bases and V 8 bases, and 2 bases lay outside the gene matches. The CDR3, as DNA: TGTGCCATCTGGACTAGCGACACAGATACGCAGTATTTT. This gives the protein CAIWTSDTDTQYF.

In its sample, this clone was seen once. The gene calls are TRBV25-1 and TRBJ2-1; 10 bases map to TRBD1. Germline-derived CDR1 and CDR2 are MGHDK and SYGVNS. This CDR3 has 15 amino acids. Trimming removed 5 bases from V and 4 bases from J; junction bases left unmatched: 5. In DNA form, the CDR3 reads TGTGCCAGCAGTAGGGACAGGGGCGATTACAATGAGCAGTTCTTC. Translation: CASSRDRGDYNEQFF. Using reference TRBV25-1 and TRBJ2-1 for the parts outside the CDR3, the full variable domain is EADIYQTPRYLVIGTGKKITLECSQTMGHDKMYWYQQDPGMELHLIHYSYGVNSTEKGDLSSESTVSRIRTEHFPLTLESARPSHTSQYLCASSRDRGDYNEQFFGPGTRLTVL.

The chain links TRBV19 to TRBJ1-2; TRBD1 agrees at 8 bases. V shed 3 bases, J shed 4 bases, and the junction held 1 base outside the gene matches. The CDR3 contains 13 residues. The germline CDR1 and CDR2 sequences are LNHDA and SQIVND (reference sequence). CDR3 nucleotides: TGTGCCAGTAGTATCGGGACAGGCTATGGCTACACCTTC. Translation: CASSIGTGYGYTF.

CDR3 in DNA: TGTGCCAGCAGCGAGACAGGGTCGGGCACTGAAGCTTTCTTT. This codes for CASSETGSGTEAFF. This sequence joins TRBV9 and TRBJ1-1, with TRBD1 matching over 7 bases. The CDR3 loop spans 14 amino acids. Germline-derived CDR1 and CDR2 are SGDLS and YYNGEE. Trimming cost V 3 bases and J 4 bases; bases outside gene matches: 6.

This chain links TRBV5-6 with TRBJ2-3, with 10 bases aligning to TRBD1. This CDR3 has 13 residues. Germline V CDR1 and CDR2: SGHDT, YYEEEE. The J segment lost 8 bases and the V segment lost 3 bases, leaving 3 bases of the junction unmatched. In DNA form, the CDR3 reads TGTGCCAGCAGCTACGGACAGGGGGGTACGCAGTATTTT. Its translation is CASSYGQGGTQYF. Together with reference TRBV5-6 and TRBJ2-3, the CDR3 gives the full variable domain: DAGVTQSPTHLIKTRGQQVTLRCSPKSGHDTVSWYQQALGQGPQFIFQYYEEEERQRGNFPDRFSGHQFPNYSSELNVNALLLGDSALYLCASSYGQGGTQYFGPGTRLTVL.

The chain is built from TRBV11-3 and TRBJ1-1, with D maybe TRBD1 (5 bases). The CDR3 has 14 residues. Deletions cut 5 bases from V and 0 bases from J, with 10 bases between. Germline CDR1 is SGHNT and CDR2 is YENEEA. CDR3 protein: CASSLKGLNTEAFF. The CDR3 nucleotides read TGTGCCAGCAGCCTAAAGGGGTTGAACACTGAAGCTTTCTTT.

This chain uses TRBV2 with TRBJ2-2; 12 positions agree with TRBD2. Germline V gives CDR1 SNHLY, CDR2 FYNNEI. The CDR3 consists of 15 residues. The V and J ends lost 6 bases and 7 bases, in that order; junction bases with no gene match: 6. The CDR3 DNA is TGTGCCAGCAGCGCTAGGACTAGCGGGGACGGGGAGCTGTTTTTT. This encodes CASSARTSGDGELFF.

The V call is TRBV14, the J call TRBJ1-3, with D uncertain. Deletions cut 1 base from V and 0 bases from J, with 19 bases between. The CDR3 is 19 amino acids. Germline CDR1 is SGHDN and CDR2 is FVKESK. Here the CDR3 reads CASSQGFAGKSASGNTIYF. The CDR3 nucleotides are TGTGCCAGCAGCCAAGGTTTTGCGGGCAAATCAGCCTCTGGAAACACCATATATTTT.

The chain uses TRBV19 and TRBJ2-4; TRBD1 might be the D (6 bases). The CDR3 totals 16 residues. V was shortened by 4 bases and J by 0 bases, with 13 bases between the two germline ends. Germline V CDR1 and CDR2: LNHDA, SQIVND (reference sequence). CDR3 region: CASSNSGAEAKNIQYF. In DNA, the CDR3 is TGTGCCAGTAGTAATTCAGGGGCGGAAGCCAAAAACATTCAGTACTTC.

The chain recombines TRBV7-8 with TRBJ1-3; D unclear. The CDR3 length is 16 residues. With 5 bases removed from V and 0 bases from J, the gap between germline ends came to 14 bases. Germline CDR1 SGHVS, CDR2 FQNEAQ. CDR3 amino acids: CASSQANRGSGNTIYF. Here the CDR3 DNA reads TGTGCCAGCAGCCAGGCGAATCGGGGCTCTGGAAACACCATATATTTT.

The chain carries TRBV2 and TRBJ2-7; D is unclear. The CDR3 contains 12 residues. The germline gives CDR1 SNHLY, CDR2 FYNNEI. V dropped 8 bases and J dropped 4 bases, with 12 bases sitting between them. The CDR3 reads CASSNPGYEQYF. CDR3 nucleotides: TGTGCCAGCTCCAACCCCGGGTACGAGCAGTACTTC.

This chain uses TRBV7-3 with TRBJ2-3, with TRBD2 matching over 7 bases. V lost 1 base to trimming and J lost 0 bases; unmatched junction nucleotides: 7. This CDR3 is 17 amino acids long. Looked up from germline, CDR1 is SGHTA and CDR2 is FQGTGA. CDR3 sequence (DNA): TGTGCCAGCAGCTTAATGGACGGGGGGACTAGCACAGATACGCAGTATTTT. It yields the protein CASSLMDGGTSTDTQYF.

The chain combines TRBV6-4 with TRBJ2-3, with 8 nucleotides matching TRBD1. V lost 11 bases, J lost 4 bases, and 8 bases stayed unmatched. The CDR3 runs to 13 residues. Germline V CDR1 and CDR2: MRHNA, SNTAGT. The CDR3: CAVSTGAADTQYF. DNA of the CDR3: TGTGCCGTCTCGACAGGGGCGGCAGATACGCAGTATTTT.

The chain uses TRBV7-2 and TRBJ2-2; D may be TRBD2 (5 bases). Trimming cost V 4 bases and J 5 bases, with 17 bases left between them. The CDR3 is 16 residues long. Germline V gene data show CDR1 as SGHTA and CDR2 as FQGNSA. This CDR3 is CASSSRGPSGTGELFF. The DNA of the CDR3 is TGTGCCAGCAGCTCCCGCGGGCCTAGTGGTACCGGGGAGCTGTTTTTT. Full variable domain (rest looked up from reference TRBV7-2 and TRBJ2-2): GAGVSQSPSNKVTEKGKDVELRCDPISGHTALYWYRQSLGQGLEFLIYFQGNSAPDKSGLPSDRFSAERTGGSVSTLTIQRTQQEDSAVYLCASSSRGPSGTGELFFGEGSRLTVL.

The rearrangement uses TRBV9 and TRBJ1-1; 9 bases map to TRBD1. J was trimmed by 6 bases and V by 3 bases; bases with no gene match: 6. This CDR3 has 14 amino acids. Germline CDR1 and CDR2: SGDLS and YYNGEE. The CDR3 loop is CASSAQQGAAEAFF. The CDR3 DNA follows: TGTGCCAGCAGCGCACAACAGGGGGCGGCTGAAGCTTTCTTT.